One and the same sample provided the 15 T cell receptor beta chains below, sequenced in a study of patients and donors after allogeneic stem cell transplantation. MiXCR was run by TCRdb on the RT-PCR reads, yielding one entry per CDR3 protein. The sample has some 24,000 distinct CDR3 sequences, 35% to 45% seen once; the top ten hold just under 80%. Sequenced: blood, either unsorted or a sorted T cell fraction (not recorded which). These receptors were taken from a human donor who was either an allogeneic HSCT recipient or a stem cell or donor lymphocyte infusion donor (not recorded which). It is not recorded whose cells these are; they may come from a transplant donor.

Only a few counts were recorded for this clonotype. This rearrangement joins TRBV6-1 to TRBJ1-5; D uncertain. Germline V CDR1 and CDR2: MNHNS, SASEGT. The CDR3 has 12 amino acids. V was shortened by 7 bases and J by 4 bases, with 8 bases between the two germline ends. DNA for the CDR3: TGTGCCAGCACTATAATGAATCAGCCCCAGCATTTT. This sequence encodes CASTIMNQPQHF.

In this sample, this clonotype turned up a few times. The V gene is TRBV5-1, the J gene TRBJ2-5; D remains unclear. The CDR3 totals 14 residues. Deletions cut 3 bases from V and 2 bases from J, with 11 bases between. The germline V gene has CDR1 SGHRS and CDR2 YFSETQ. This chain's CDR3 is CASSSYGIQETQYF. In DNA, the CDR3 is TGCGCCAGCAGCTCGTACGGTATACAAGAGACCCAGTACTTC.

The chain uses TRBV20-1 and TRBJ1-5, with 7 bases that match TRBD1. The J segment lost 6 bases and the V segment lost 5 bases, leaving 10 bases of the junction unmatched. CDR3 size: 14 residues. In germline, CDR1 is DFQATT, CDR2 SNEGSKA (reference sequence). CDR3 sequence reads: CSAVPDRVPQPQHF. In nucleotides, the CDR3 is TGCAGTGCTGTGCCTGACAGGGTGCCTCAGCCCCAGCATTTT.

The rearrangement joins TRBV21-1 to TRBJ2-3; the table's D call, TRBD2, was not checked against the DNA. TRBV21-1 is described as a pseudogene. This CDR3 is built from 20 residues. The CDR3 spells CASSKAVFGTSGRLTDTQYF. In nucleotides, the CDR3 is TGTGCCAGCAGCAAAGCAGTATTTGGGACTAGCGGGAGATTGACAGATACGCAGTATTTT.

The V and J genes are TRBV12-3 or TRBV12-4 and TRBJ2-5; 14 bases fit TRBD2. With 6 bases clipped from V and 5 bases from J, the junction kept 8 bases outside the gene matches. The CDR3 has 16 amino acids. Here the CDR3 DNA reads TGTGCCAGCAGAGGGACTAGCGGGGGATACGGGGAGACCCAGTACTTC. Protein: CASRGTSGGYGETQYF.

This clonotype came up a few times. The rearrangement links TRBV18 to TRBJ2-3; TRBD2 might be the D (5 bases). CDR3 length equals 16 residues. Germline CDR1 is KGHSH and CDR2 is LQKENI. V lost 0 bases and J lost 6, with 16 bases in between. The CDR3 reads CASSPPLIIRRDTQYF. Here the CDR3 DNA reads TGTGCCAGCTCACCACCGCTTATCATCCGGAGGGATACGCAGTATTTT.

In this sample, this clonotype turned up many times. The chain has TRBV5-1 and TRBJ2-1; 7 nucleotides agree with TRBD2. The V and J ends lost 4 bases and 7 bases, in that order; junction bases with no gene match: 5. CDR1 is SGHRS and CDR2 is YFSETQ in the germline V gene. The CDR3 runs to 13 residues. CDR3 sequence (DNA): TGCGCCAGCAGCACCGCTAGCGGTAATGAGCAGTTCTTC. Its translation: CASSTASGNEQFF. The full variable domain, its missing parts supplied by reference TRBV5-1 and TRBJ2-1, is KAGVTQTPRYLIKTRGQQVTLSCSPISGHRSVSWYQQTPGQGLQFLFEYFSETQRNKGNFPGRFSGRQFSNSRSEMNVSTLELGDSALYLCASSTASGNEQFFGPGTRLTVL.

V gene TRBV12-3 or TRBV12-4 combines with J gene TRBJ2-1; unclear D gene. CDR3 length: 12 amino acids. Trimming took off 7 bases at V and 4 bases at J, with 8 bases between the two ends. The CDR3 nucleotides read TGTGCCAGCACCCTAATATACAATGAGCAGTTCTTC. Its protein product is CASTLIYNEQFF.

The chain couples TRBV10-1 to TRBJ2-1; a weak D match, TRBD1 (5 bases). The CDR3 has 14 amino acids. V was cut by 0 bases and J by 12 bases, with 15 bases left in between. Germline V gene data show CDR1 as WNHNN and CDR2 as SYGVQD (reference sequence). The CDR3 here is CASSESGRAERQFF. The CDR3 nucleotides are TGCGCCAGCAGTGAGTCGGGCAGGGCCGAACGGCAGTTCTTC.

V and J are TRBV5-1 and TRBJ1-5, with TRBD1 identical over 9 bases. This CDR3 spans 15 amino acids. The germline CDR1 and CDR2 sequences are SGHRS and YFSETQ. With 4 bases clipped from V and 3 bases from J, the junction kept 5 bases outside the gene matches. As DNA, the CDR3 is TGCGCCAGCAGCACGGGACAGGGCCTCAATCAGCCCCAGCATTTT. Protein product: CASSTGQGLNQPQHF.

This chain connects TRBV7-9 to TRBJ1-4; 7 nucleotides line up with TRBD1. With 3 bases clipped from V and 0 bases from J, the junction kept 10 bases outside the gene matches. This CDR3 has 18 residues. CDR1 SEHNR and CDR2 FQNEAQ come from the germline V gene (reference sequence). CDR3 protein: CASSFMVTDRATNEKLFF. Written as DNA, the CDR3 is TGTGCCAGCAGCTTTATGGTGACAGACAGGGCAACTAATGAAAAACTGTTTTTT.

The chain is built from TRBV20-1 and TRBJ1-4; 8 positions match TRBD1. The CDR3 is made up of 13 amino acids. Germline V CDR1 and CDR2: DFQATT, SNEGSKA (reference sequence). Trimming cost V 4 bases and J 8 bases; bases outside gene matches: 6. The CDR3 reads CSANGQGNEKLFF. The CDR3 DNA sequence: TGCAGTGCTAACGGACAGGGAAACGAAAAACTGTTTTTT.

This chain joins TRBV12-3 or TRBV12-4 and TRBJ2-1; 8 nucleotides align to TRBD2. This CDR3 spans 15 amino acids. Trimming cost V 4 bases and J 3 bases; bases outside gene matches: 5. CDR3 nucleotide sequence: TGTGCCAGCAGTTCCTTAGCGGGGCACTACAATGAGCAGTTCTTC. Translated, it gives CASSSLAGHYNEQFF.

V gene TRBV7-2 combines with J gene TRBJ1-2; D remains ambiguous. V dropped 2 bases and J dropped 8 bases, with 9 bases sitting between them. From germline, CDR1 is SGHTA and CDR2 FQGNSA. The CDR3 sequence is 12 residues long. The DNA of the CDR3 is TGTGCCAGCAGCTTATTGTGGGAGGGCTACACCTTC. The encoded protein is CASSLLWEGYTF.

This clonotype was seen a few times. This rearrangement joins TRBV20-1 to TRBJ1-6; D gene ambiguous. Germline CDR1 and CDR2: DFQATT and SNEGSKA (reference sequence). V lost 5 bases and J lost 0, with 14 bases in between. The CDR3 consists of 16 residues. The CDR3 bases are TGCAGTGCTTACATCTCACGGAGCTCCTATAATTCACCCCTCCACTTT. This encodes CSAYISRSSYNSPLHF.